This TCR beta chain was retrieved from a study of neurological immune-mediated disorders. The study's findings and limits: CDR3 amino acid sequences found in expanded clones were never shared across subjects, suggesting private repertoires in all groups. HTLV-1-associated myelopathy had the most TCR clonal expansion, and multiple sclerosis had the least, less than healthy controls.

Synthesis of cDNA was performed by 5'RACE using 10-nucleotide random UMIs. TCRdb re-called the 5' RACE reads through MiXCR, storing one row per CDR3 protein. The table shows approximately 48,000 distinct CDR3 sequences, with 10% occurring only once. The unsorted libraries were generated from a total of 2 million PBMCs, which had been stored in RNAlater at -80 C. This CDR3 spans 16 amino acids. Germline CDR1 and CDR2: SGHVS and FNYEAQ. V was shortened by 4 bases and J by 5 bases, with 17 bases between the two germline ends. This clonotype was seen at least ten times. Its antigen is not identified. Sample: PBMCs. The TCR sequence derives from a man between 65 and 85 years old with HTLV-1-associated myelopathy (HAM/TSP). This sequence joins TRBV7-6 and TRBJ2-2; a possible D gene is TRBD1 (6 bases). CDR3 sequence reads: CASSSIRGRGTGELFF. Written as DNA, the CDR3 is TGTGCCAGCAGCTCGATCAGGGGTCGAGGGACCGGGGAGCTGTTTTTT.